The source of this TCR beta chain is a study of T cells after posttransplantation cyclophosphamide (TCRdb year 2016). Study-level background: T cell repertoire reconstitution was tracked by TRB sequencing after myeloablative bone marrow transplantation in which posttransplantation cyclophosphamide was used as GVHD prophylaxis. Antigen receptor sequencing was done on samples from roughly 38 PTCy-treated patients and from 15 to 20 related bone marrow donors of those patients. Public TRB sequences were queried against a database of over 3,500 sequences associated with responses to pathogens, tumor antigens, self-antigens and alloantigens. TRB sequencing was performed on blood from all 34 PTCy patients with 1-year posttransplant specimens. In 3 patients, up to roughly 3 additional blood samples taken between 2 and 5.2 years after transplant also underwent TRB sequencing, as did pretransplant blood from several patients. Because TRA and TRB clonality correlated tightly in fewer than ten samples, the subsequent TCR analyses were limited to TRB only. The study at large found these results: Donor-recipient similarity was low at 1-2 months but increased during the first year, and donor CD8+ memory clones often dominated later blood repertoires. The TRB repertoires of T cells infiltrating skin or GI tract showed only limited overlap with the TRB repertoires of T cells in blood. Across the 35 to 55 patients, TRB clonality was highly associated with recipient CMV seropositivity and CMV reactivation, and diversity with PTCy was similar to that in the CNI/methotrexate controls.

Genomic DNA was used for TRB sequencing, which was performed with the immunoSEQ assay at survey resolution or with the hsTCRB kit. On the study's bioinformatics: The immunoSEQ software handled initial read processing, and the LymphoSeq R package was used for repertoire analyses. Clonality was calculated as 1 minus normalized Shannon entropy, and the Gini coefficient was also calculated for each TRB dataset. Phenotypes of unsorted samples were inferred by mapping TRB sequences from sorted subsets of the recipient or donor onto unsorted samples of the same recipient. In its TCRdb copy, this immuneACCESS table keeps in-frame sequences only and misses some clones. Where compared with another copy, unresolved V genes explain less than half of these, and the others have no known cause. The V and J calls and clone size are taken from that table; D and trimming were inferred from the DNA. The sample profile shows some 45,000 clones; 90% of them were found once. The ten most abundant clones make up about 2.5% of the sample.

A remark on this clone: Its antigen remains unidentified. No base-level quality is on record; no much larger clone is a single base apart.

What this sample's treatment or condition label stands for: high-dose cyclophosphamide on days +3 and +4 as single-agent GVHD prophylaxis. PTCy patients received busulfan and fludarabine conditioning, a related or unrelated marrow graft, and cyclophosphamide on days +3 and +4. The PTCy-treated patients were drawn from a prospective, multi-institutional clinical trial. Peripheral blood and bone marrow mononuclear cells were isolated by Ficoll-Hypaque density centrifugation and were cryopreserved. The CDR3 numbers 15 residues from cysteine through phenylalanine. This entry keeps only the CDR3 DNA: 45 bases, framed from base 1. The germline V gene supplies CDR1 SNHLY and CDR2 FYNNEI. Germline trimming: 8 bases from V, 4 bases from J; junction bases outside gene matches: 9.

The source material was PBMCs, sampled just over 60 days after allogeneic stem cell transplant with posttransplant cyclophosphamide. Recombination connected TRBV2 to TRBJ2-3; 10 bases in between match TRBD1. This receptor was taken from a male patient aged 55-69 years who received an allogeneic stem cell transplant from a related donor and was CMV-positive. After a transplant, some T cells may be of graft donor origin. The CDR3 amino acid sequence is: CASCWDRGVADTQYF. The sequenced DNA: TGTGCCAGCTGTTGGGACAGGGGAGTCGCAGATACGCAGTATTTT. Where the CDR3 stops, the reference TRBV2 and TRBJ2-3 genes take over; the full variable domain is EPEVTQTPSHQVTQMGQEVILRCVPISNHLYFYWYRQILGQKVEFLVSFYNNEISEKSEIFDDQFSVERPDGSNFTLKIRSTKLEDSAMYFCASCWDRGVADTQYFGPGTRLTVL.